Here is one T cell receptor beta chain with its context. This sample was taken from a study of T cell responses to AZD1222 COVID-19 vaccine. Profiling relied on immunoSEQ multiplex PCR, and the TCRdb table lists in-frame clones only, not all of them. The repertoire holds 100,000 to 150,000 clones, with more than 70% as singletons. The material was peripheral blood, obtained on day 0 of AZD1222 vaccination. The clonotype was recovered from an adult in good health.

CDR3 sequence (DNA): TGTGCCACCAGTGACCTGACAGGGGGCGCAGATACGCAGTATTTT. Encoded protein: CATSDLTGGADTQYF. The J gene is TRBJ2-3, the V gene TRBV24-1, with 10 bases fitting TRBD1. V dropped 4 bases and J dropped 4; count of bases not matched to a gene: 4. Germline loops: CDR1 KGHDR, CDR2 SFDVKD. This CDR3 region has 15 residues.